The 8 T cell receptor beta chains below were found in one sample sequenced in a study of control samples from healthy donors and cancer patients. Profiling relied on immunoSEQ multiplex PCR, and the TCRdb table lists in-frame clones only, not all of them. The table has over 80,000 clones, around 80% seen once. Input material: blood. These receptors were collected from a man in his sixties in good health.

The chain combines TRBV7-8 with TRBJ2-7, with 10 bases aligning to TRBD2. This CDR3 is 16 amino acids long. Germline-derived CDR1 and CDR2 are SGHVS and FQNEAQ. With V trimmed by 1 base and J by 6 bases, 9 bases remained unmatched. In DNA form, the CDR3 reads TGTGCCAGCAGCTTAGATGGGCTAGCGGGGGAGATCGAGCAGTACTTC. As protein: CASSLDGLAGEIEQYF.

This clone was detected only once. The V call is TRBV11-2, the J call TRBJ1-2, with 7 bases aligning to TRBD1. Germline CDR1 reads SGHAT; CDR2 reads FQNNGV. The ends lost 3 bases at V and 7 bases at J; junction bases unmatched: 17. The CDR3 runs 17 residues. CDR3 DNA: TGTGCCAGCAGCTTCGGGGGGGGGCCAGGGGGATTGCGTGGCTACACCTTC. Its protein product is CASSFGGGPGGLRGYTF.

V gene TRBV28 combines with J gene TRBJ1-2; tentatively, D is TRBD1 (5 bases). V was trimmed by 4 bases and J by 8 bases, leaving 17 bases between them. Germline CDR1 is MDHEN and CDR2 is SYDVKM. This CDR3 contains 14 residues. In nucleotides, the CDR3 is TGTGCCAGCAGTTACCCTCTCGACAGTATAGGCTACACCTTC. Its protein product is CASSYPLDSIGYTF.

This chain links TRBV4-1 with TRBJ1-1, with D possibly being TRBD1 (5 bases). V shed 2 bases and J shed 2 bases, with 18 bases lying between them. Germline loops: CDR1 MGHRA, CDR2 YSYEKL. This CDR3 is built from 17 residues. DNA for the CDR3: TGCGCCAGCAGCCAAAACCCGGGGCCCAGAATAAACACTGAAGCTTTCTTT. Translated, it gives CASSQNPGPRINTEAFF.

This chain connects TRBV11-2 to TRBJ2-7; no firm D call. V lost 2 bases to trimming and J lost 2 bases, with 7 bases between them. There are 13 residues in the CDR3. Germline V CDR1 and CDR2: SGHAT, FQNNGV. CDR3 DNA: TGTGCCAGCAGCTTACTACACACCTACGAGCAGTACTTC. Protein sequence: CASSLLHTYEQYF.

The chain recombines TRBV25-1 with TRBJ1-4; D is perhaps TRBD1 (5 bases). The CDR3 spans 14 residues. Germline CDR1 MGHDK, CDR2 SYGVNS. The V gene lost 6 bases and the J gene lost 8 bases, with 16 bases spanning the gap. The CDR3 sequence is CASSRAGLREKLFF. The CDR3 DNA reads TGTGCCAGCAGCCGCGCAGGGTTGAGGGAAAAACTGTTTTTT.

The chain joins TRBV15 to TRBJ2-5, with 9 bases fitting TRBD2. After removal of 0 bases from V and 3 bases from J, the junction contained 2 bases not matched to a gene. Germline values: CDR1 LNHNV, CDR2 YYDKDF (reference sequence). This CDR3 has 15 amino acids. As DNA, the CDR3 is TGTGCCACCAGCAGAGATCCTAGCGGGGAAGAGACCCAGTACTTC. It yields the protein CATSRDPSGEETQYF.

The rearrangement links TRBV24-1 to TRBJ2-1; D not resolved. Germline CDR1 KGHDR, CDR2 SFDVKD. This CDR3 is 15 amino acids long. Deletions cut 5 bases from V and 9 bases from J, with 19 bases between. The CDR3 region is CATSGGTAIYGEQFF. CDR3 nucleotide sequence: TGTGCCACCAGTGGAGGCACCGCGATTTATGGTGAGCAGTTCTTC.